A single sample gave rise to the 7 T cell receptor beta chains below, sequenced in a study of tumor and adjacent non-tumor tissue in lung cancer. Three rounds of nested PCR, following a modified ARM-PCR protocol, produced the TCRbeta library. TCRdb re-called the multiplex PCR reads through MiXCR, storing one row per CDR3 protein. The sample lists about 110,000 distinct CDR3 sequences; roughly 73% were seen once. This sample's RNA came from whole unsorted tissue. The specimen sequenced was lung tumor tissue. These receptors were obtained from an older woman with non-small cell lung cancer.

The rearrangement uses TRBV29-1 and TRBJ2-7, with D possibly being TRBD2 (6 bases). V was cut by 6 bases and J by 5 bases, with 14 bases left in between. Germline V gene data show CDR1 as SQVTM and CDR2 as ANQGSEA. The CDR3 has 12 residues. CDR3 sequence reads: CSVTGLWNEQYF. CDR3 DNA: TGCAGCGTCACCGGACTATGGAACGAGCAGTACTTC.

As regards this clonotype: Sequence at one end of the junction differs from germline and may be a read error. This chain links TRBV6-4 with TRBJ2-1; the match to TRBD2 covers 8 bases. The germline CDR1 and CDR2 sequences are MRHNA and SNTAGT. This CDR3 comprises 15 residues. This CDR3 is CASSDRGGDYDEQFF. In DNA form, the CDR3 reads TGTGCTAGTAGTGATCGGGGGGGAGACTACGATGAGCAGTTCTTC.

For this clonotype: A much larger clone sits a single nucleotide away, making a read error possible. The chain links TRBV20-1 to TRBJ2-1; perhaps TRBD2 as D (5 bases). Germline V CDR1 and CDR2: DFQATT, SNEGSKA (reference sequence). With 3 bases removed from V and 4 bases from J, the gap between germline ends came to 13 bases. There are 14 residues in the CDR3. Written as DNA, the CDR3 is TGCAGTGCTAGTGGGGAGCGCGGGTACAATGAGCAGTTCTTC. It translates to CSASGERGYNEQFF.

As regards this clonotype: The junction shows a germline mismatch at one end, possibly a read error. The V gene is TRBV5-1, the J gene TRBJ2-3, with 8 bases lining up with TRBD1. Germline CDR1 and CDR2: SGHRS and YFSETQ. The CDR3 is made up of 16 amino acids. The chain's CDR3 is CASLPGQAAKGDTRYF. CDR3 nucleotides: TGCGCCAGCCTCCCGGGACAGGCGGCCAAAGGAGATACGCGGTATTTT. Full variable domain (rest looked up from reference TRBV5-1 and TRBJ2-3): KAGVTQTPRYLIKTRGQQVTLSCSPISGHRSVSWYQQTPGQGLQFLFEYFSETQRNKGNFPGRFSGRQFSNSRSEMNVSTLELGDSALYLCASLPGQAAKGDTRYFGPGTRLTVL.

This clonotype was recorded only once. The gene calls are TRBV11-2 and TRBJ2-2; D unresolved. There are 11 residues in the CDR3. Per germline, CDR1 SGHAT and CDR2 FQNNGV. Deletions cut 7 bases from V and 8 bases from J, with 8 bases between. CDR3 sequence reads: CASNTRGELFF. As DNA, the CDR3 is TGTGCCAGCAACACAAGGGGGGAGCTGTTTTTT.

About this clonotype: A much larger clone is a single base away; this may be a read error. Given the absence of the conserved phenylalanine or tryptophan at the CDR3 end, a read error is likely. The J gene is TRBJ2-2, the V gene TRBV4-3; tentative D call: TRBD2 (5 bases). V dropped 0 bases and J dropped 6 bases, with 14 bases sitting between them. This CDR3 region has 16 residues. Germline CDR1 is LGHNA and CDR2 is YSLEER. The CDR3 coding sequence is TGCGCCAGCAGCCAAGAAGGTCCGGCGAGGGCCGGGGAGCTGTTTTTG. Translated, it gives CASSQEGPARAGELFL.

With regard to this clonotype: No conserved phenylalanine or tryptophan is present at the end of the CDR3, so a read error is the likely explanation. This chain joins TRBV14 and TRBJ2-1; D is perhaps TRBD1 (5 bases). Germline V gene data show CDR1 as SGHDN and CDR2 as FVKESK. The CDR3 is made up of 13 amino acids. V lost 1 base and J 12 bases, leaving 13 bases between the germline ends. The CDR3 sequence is CASSQARIRGQFY. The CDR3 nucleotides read TGTGCCAGCAGCCAAGCGAGAATAAGGGGGCAGTTCTAC.